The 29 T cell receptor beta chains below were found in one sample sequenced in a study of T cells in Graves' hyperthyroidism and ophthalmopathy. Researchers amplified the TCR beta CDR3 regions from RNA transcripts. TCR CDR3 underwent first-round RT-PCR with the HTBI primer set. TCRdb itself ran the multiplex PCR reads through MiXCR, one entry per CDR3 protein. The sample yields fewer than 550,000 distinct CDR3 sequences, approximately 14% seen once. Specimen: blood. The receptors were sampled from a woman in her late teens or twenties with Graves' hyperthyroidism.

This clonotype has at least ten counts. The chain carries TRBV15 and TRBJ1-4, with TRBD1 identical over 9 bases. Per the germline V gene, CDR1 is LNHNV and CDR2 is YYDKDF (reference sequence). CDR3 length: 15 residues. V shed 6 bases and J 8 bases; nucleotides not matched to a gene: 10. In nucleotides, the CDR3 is TGTGCCACCAGAGCAACAGGGGGCTCCGCGGAAAAACTGTTTTTT. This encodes CATRATGGSAEKLFF.

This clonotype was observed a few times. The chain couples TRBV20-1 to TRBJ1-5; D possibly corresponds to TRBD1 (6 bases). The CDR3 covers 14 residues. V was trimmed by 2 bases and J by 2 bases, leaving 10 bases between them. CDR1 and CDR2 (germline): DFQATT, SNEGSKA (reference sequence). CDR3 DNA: TGCAGTGCTAGAAAGACAGGAGGCAATCAGCCCCAGCATTTT. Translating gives CSARKTGGNQPQHF.

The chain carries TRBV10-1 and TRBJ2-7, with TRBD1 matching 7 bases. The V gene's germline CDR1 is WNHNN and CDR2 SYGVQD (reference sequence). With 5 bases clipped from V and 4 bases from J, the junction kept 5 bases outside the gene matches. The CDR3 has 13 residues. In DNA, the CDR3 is TGCGCCAGCAGTTTCGACAGGGCGTACGAGCAGTACTTC. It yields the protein CASSFDRAYEQYF.

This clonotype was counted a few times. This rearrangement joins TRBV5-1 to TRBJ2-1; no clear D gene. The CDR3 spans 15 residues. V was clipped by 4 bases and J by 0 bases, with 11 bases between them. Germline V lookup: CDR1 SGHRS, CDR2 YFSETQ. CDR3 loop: CASSPSPSSYNEQFF. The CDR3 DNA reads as TGCGCCAGCAGCCCATCCCCGAGCTCCTACAATGAGCAGTTCTTC.

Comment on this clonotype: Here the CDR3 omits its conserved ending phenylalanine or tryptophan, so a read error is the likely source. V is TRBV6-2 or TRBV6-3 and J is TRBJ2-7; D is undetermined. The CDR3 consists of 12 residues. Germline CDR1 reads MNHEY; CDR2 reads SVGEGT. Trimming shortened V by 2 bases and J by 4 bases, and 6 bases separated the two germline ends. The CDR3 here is CASSYPRYEQYL. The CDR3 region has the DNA TGTGCCAGCAGTTACCCGCGATACGAGCAGTACCTC.

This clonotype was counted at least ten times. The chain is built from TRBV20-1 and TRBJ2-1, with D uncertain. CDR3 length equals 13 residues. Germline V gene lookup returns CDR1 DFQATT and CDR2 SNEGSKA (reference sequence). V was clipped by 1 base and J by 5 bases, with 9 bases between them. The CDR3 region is CSARGTADNEQFF. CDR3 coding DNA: TGCAGTGCTAGAGGGACGGCGGACAATGAGCAGTTCTTC.

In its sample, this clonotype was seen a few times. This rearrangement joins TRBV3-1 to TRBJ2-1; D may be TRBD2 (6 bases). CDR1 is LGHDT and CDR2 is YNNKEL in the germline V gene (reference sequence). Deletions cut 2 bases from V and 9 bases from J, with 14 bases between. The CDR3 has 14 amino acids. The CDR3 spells CASSQSNTGGEQFF. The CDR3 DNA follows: TGTGCCAGCAGCCAAAGCAACACCGGGGGTGAGCAGTTCTTC.

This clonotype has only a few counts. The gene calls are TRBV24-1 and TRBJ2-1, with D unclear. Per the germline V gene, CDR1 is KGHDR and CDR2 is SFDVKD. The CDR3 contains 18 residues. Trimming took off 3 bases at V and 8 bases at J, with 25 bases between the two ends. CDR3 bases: TGTGCCACCAGTGATCGTCCAGTCCTAGGCCGTACGATCGATGAGCAGTTCTTC. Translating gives CATSDRPVLGRTIDEQFF.

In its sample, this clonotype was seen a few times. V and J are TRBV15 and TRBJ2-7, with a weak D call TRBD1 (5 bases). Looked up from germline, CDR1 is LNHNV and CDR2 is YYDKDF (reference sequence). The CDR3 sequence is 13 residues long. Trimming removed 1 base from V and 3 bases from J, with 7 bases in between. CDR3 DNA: TGTGCCACCAGCAGAGTCCAGGGCTACGAGCAGTACTTC. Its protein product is CATSRVQGYEQYF.

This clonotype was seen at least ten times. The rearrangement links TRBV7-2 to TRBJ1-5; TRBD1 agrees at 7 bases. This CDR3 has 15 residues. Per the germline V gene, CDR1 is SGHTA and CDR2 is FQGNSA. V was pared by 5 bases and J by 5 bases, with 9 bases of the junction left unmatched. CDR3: CASSPKTGYDQPQHF. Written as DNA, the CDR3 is TGTGCCAGCAGCCCAAAGACAGGGTACGATCAGCCCCAGCATTTT.

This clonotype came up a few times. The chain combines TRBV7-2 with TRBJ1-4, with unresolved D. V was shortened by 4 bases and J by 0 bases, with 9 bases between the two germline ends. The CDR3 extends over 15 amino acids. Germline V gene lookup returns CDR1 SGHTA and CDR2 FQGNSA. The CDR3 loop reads CASSWRGPTNEKLFF. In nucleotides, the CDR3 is TGTGCCAGCAGCTGGCGCGGGCCAACTAATGAAAAACTGTTTTTT. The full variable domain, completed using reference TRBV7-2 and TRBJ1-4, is GAGVSQSPSNKVTEKGKDVELRCDPISGHTALYWYRQSLGQGLEFLIYFQGNSAPDKSGLPSDRFSAERTGGSVSTLTIQRTQQEDSAVYLCASSWRGPTNEKLFFGSGTQLSVL.

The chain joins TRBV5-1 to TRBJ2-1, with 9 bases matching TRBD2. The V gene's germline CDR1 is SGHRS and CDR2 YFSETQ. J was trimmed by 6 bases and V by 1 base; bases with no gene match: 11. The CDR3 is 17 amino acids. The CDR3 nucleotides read TGCGCCAGCAGCTTGCCTAGCGGGGTAAAGGGGACCAATGAGCAGTTCTTC. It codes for CASSLPSGVKGTNEQFF.

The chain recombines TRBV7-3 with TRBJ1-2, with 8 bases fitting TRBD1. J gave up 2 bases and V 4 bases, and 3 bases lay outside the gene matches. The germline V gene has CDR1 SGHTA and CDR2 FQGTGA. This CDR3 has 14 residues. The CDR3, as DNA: TGTGCCAGCAGCTCGTGGACAGGGAACTATGGCTACACCTTC. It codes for CASSSWTGNYGYTF.

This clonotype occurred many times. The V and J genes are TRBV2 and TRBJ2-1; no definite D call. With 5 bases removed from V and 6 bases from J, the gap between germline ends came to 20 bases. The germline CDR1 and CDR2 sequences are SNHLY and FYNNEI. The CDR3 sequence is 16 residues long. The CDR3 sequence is CASSSWVSPPGNEQFF. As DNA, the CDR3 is TGTGCCAGCAGTTCTTGGGTCTCCCCCCCTGGCAATGAGCAGTTCTTC.

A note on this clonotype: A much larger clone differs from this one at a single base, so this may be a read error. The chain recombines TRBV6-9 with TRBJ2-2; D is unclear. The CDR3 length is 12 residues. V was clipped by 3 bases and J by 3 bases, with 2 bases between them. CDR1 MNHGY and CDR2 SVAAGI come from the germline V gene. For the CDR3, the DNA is TGTGCCAGCAGTTACTACACCGGGGAGCTGTTTTTT. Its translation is CASSYYTGELFF.

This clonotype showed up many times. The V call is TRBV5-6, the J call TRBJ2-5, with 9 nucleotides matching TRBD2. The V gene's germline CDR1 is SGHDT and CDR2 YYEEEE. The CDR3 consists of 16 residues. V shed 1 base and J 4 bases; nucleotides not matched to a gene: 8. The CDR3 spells CASSLSVAGVRETQYF. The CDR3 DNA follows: TGTGCCAGCAGCTTGTCGGTAGCGGGAGTGAGAGAGACCCAGTACTTC.

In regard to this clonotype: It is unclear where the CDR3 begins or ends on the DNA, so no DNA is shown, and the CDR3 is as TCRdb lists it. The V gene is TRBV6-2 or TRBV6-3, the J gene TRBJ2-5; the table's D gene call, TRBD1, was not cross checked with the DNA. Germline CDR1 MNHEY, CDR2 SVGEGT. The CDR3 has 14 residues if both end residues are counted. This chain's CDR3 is CASSSSDRGETQYF.

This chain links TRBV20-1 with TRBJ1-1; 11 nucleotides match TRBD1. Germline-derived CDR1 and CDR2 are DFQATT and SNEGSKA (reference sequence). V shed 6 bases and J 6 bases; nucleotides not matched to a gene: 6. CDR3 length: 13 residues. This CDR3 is CSAWDRGIAEAFF. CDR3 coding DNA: TGCAGTGCGTGGGACAGGGGGATCGCTGAAGCTTTCTTT.

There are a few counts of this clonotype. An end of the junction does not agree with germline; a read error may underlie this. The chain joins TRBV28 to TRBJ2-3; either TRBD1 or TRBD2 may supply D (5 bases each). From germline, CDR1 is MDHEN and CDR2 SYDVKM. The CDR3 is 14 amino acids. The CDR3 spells CASNSIGSTGTQYF. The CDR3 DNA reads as TGTGCCAGCAACTCCATAGGGAGCACAGGTACGCAGTATTTT.

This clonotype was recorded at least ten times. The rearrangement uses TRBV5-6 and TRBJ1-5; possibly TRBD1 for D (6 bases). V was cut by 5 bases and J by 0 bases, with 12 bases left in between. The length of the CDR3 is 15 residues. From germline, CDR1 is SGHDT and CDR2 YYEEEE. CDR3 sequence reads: CASSKWTVSNQPQHF. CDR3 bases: TGTGCCAGCAGTAAATGGACAGTTAGCAATCAGCCCCAGCATTTT.

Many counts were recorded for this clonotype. The DNA for the CDR3 is TGTGCCAGCAGTGAAGGGCGAGGCAGGACGTATGATGGCTACACCTTC. It is translated as CASSEGRGRTYDGYTF. The V and J genes are TRBV2 and TRBJ1-2; the D is unclear. The CDR3 length is 16 residues. V was cut by 1 base and J by 6 bases, with 18 bases left in between. Germline CDR1 SNHLY, CDR2 FYNNEI.

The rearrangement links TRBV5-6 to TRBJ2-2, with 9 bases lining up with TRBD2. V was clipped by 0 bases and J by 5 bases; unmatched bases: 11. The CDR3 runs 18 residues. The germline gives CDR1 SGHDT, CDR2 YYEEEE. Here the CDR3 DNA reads TGTGCCAGCAGCTTGGTGCGTACGGGACTAGCTTATACCGGGGAGCTGTTTTTT. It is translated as CASSLVRTGLAYTGELFF.

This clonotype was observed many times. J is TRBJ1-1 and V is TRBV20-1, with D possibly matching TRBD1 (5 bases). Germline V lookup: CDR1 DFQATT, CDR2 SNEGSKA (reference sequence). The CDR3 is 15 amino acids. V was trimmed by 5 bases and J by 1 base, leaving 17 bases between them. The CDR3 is CSARMGGRANTEAFF. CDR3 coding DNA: TGCAGTGCTCGGATGGGGGGTCGGGCGAACACTGAAGCTTTCTTT.

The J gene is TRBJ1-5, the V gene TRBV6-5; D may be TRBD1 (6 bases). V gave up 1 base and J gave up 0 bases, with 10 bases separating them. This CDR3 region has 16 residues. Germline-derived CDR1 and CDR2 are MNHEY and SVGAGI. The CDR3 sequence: CASSYWGGHSNQPQHF. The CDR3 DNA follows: TGTGCCAGCAGTTACTGGGGGGGGCATAGCAATCAGCCCCAGCATTTT.

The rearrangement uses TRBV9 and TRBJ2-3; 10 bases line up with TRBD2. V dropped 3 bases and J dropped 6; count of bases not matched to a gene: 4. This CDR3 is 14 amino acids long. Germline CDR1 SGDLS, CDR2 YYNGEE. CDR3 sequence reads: CASSDLAGVDTQYF. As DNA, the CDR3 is TGTGCCAGCAGCGATCTAGCGGGGGTCGATACGCAGTATTTT.

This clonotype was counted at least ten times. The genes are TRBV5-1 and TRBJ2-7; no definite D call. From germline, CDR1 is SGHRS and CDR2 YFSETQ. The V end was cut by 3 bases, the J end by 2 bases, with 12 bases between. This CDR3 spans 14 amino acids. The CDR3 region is CASSSLPDTYEQYF. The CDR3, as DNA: TGCGCCAGCAGCTCCCTGCCCGACACCTACGAGCAGTACTTC.

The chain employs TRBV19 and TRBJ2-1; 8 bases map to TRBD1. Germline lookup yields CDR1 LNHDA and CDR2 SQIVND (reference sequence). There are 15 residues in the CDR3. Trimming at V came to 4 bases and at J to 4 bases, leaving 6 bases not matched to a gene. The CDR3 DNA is TGTGCCAGTAGTAGCCCAGGGGGCTCGTACAATGAGCAGTTCTTC. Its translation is CASSSPGGSYNEQFF.

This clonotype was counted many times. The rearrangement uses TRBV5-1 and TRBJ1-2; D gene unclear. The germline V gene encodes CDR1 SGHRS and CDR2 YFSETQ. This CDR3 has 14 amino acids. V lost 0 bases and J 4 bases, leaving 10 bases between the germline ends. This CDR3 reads CASSLEAGPYGYTF. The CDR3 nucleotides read TGCGCCAGCAGCTTGGAAGCAGGACCCTATGGCTACACCTTC.

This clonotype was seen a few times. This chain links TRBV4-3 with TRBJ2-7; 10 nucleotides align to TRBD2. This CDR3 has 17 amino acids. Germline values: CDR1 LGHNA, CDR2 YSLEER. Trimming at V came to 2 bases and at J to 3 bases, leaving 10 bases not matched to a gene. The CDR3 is CASSQTISGGAYYEQYF. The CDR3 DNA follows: TGCGCCAGCAGCCAAACTATCAGCGGGGGGGCATACTACGAGCAGTACTTC.